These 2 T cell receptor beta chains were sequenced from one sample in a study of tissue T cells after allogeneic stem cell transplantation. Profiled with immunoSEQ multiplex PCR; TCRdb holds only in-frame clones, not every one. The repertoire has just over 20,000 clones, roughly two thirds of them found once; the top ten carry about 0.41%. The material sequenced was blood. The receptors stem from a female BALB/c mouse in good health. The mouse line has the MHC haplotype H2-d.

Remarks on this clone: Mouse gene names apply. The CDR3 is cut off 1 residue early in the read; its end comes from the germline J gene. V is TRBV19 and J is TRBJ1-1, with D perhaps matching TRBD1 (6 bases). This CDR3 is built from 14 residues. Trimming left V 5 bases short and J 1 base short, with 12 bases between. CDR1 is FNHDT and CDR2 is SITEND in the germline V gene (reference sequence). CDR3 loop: CASRSTGLNTEVFF. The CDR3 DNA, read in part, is TGTGCCAGCAGATCTACAGGGTTGAACACAGAAGTCTTC.

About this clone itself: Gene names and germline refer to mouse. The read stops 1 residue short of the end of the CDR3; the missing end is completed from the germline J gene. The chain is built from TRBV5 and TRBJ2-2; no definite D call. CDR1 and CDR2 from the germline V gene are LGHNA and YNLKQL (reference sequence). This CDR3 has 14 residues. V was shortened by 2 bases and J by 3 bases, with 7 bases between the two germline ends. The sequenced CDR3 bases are TGTGCCAGCAGCCAAACCCCCCACACCGGGCAGCTCTAC. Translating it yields CASSQTPHTGQLY. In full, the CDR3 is CASSQTPHTGQLYF.